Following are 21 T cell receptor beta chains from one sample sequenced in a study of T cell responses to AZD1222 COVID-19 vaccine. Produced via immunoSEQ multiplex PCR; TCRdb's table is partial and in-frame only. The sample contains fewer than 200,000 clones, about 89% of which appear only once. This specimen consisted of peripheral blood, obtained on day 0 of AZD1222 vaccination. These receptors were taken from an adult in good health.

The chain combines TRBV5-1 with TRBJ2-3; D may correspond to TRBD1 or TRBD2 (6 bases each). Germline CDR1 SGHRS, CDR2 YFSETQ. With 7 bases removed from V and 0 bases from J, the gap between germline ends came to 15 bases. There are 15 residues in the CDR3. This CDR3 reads CASSPPGASTDTQYF. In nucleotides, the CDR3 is TGCGCCAGCTCCCCCCCGGGGGCGAGCACAGATACGCAGTATTTT.

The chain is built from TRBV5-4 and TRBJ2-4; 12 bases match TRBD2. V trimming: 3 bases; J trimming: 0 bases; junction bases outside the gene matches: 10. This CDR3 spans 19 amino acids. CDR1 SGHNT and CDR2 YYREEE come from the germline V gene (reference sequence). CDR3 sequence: CASSSPTSGRNGAKNIQYF. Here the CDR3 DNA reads TGTGCCAGCAGCTCCCCAACTAGCGGGAGGAACGGAGCCAAAAACATTCAGTACTTC.

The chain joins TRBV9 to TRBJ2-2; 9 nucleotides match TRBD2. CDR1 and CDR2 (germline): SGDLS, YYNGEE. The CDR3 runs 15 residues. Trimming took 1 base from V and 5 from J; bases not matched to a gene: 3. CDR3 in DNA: TGTGCCAGCAGCGTAACTAGCGGGCGAACCGGGGAGCTGTTTTTT. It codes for CASSVTSGRTGELFF.

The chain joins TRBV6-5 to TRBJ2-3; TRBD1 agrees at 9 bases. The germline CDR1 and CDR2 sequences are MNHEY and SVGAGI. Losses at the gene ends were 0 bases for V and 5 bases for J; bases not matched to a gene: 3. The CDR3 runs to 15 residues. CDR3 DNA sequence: TGTGCCAGCAGTTACTCGGGGGACAGGGAAGATACGCAGTATTTT. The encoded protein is CASSYSGDREDTQYF.

CDR3 residues: CASSHGTSANEQFF. For the CDR3, the DNA is TGTGCCAGCAGCCACGGGACTAGCGCCAATGAGCAGTTCTTC. The rearrangement joins TRBV7-3 to TRBJ2-1; 10 bases fit TRBD2. Germline assignment: CDR1 SGHTA and CDR2 FQGTGA. The ends lost 5 bases at V and 6 bases at J; junction bases unmatched: 4. The CDR3 is made up of 14 amino acids.

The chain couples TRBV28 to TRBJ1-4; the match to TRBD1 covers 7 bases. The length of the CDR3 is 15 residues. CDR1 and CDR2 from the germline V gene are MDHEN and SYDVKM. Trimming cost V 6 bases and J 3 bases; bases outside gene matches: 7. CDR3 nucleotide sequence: TGTGCCAGCAGCCCCGCGGGACAGTCTAATGAAAAACTGTTTTTT. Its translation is CASSPAGQSNEKLFF.

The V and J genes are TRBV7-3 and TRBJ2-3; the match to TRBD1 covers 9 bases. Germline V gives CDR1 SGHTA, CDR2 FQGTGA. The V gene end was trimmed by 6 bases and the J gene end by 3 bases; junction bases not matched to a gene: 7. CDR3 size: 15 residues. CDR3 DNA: TGTGCCAGCAGTATGGGACAGGGTGGGACAGATACGCAGTATTTT. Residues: CASSMGQGGTDTQYF.

CDR3 sequence reads: CASSLQPPGTGANTEAFF. CDR3 in DNA: TGCGCCAGCAGCTTGCAGCCCCCAGGGACAGGGGCGAACACTGAAGCTTTCTTT. This chain joins TRBV5-1 and TRBJ1-1; 10 bases match TRBD1. Germline loops: CDR1 SGHRS, CDR2 YFSETQ. CDR3 length: 18 residues. V dropped 1 base and J dropped 1; count of bases not matched to a gene: 10.

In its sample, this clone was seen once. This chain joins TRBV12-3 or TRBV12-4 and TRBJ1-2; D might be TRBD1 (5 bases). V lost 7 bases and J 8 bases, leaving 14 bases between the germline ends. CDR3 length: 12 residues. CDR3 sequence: CASKRDVGGYTF. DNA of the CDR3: TGTGCCAGCAAGAGGGACGTCGGGGGCTACACCTTC.

DNA of the CDR3: TGTGCCAGCAGTTTAGGACGGGTTGCCAAACCTGAGACCCAGTACTTC. Translation gives CASSLGRVAKPETQYF. The chain combines TRBV27 with TRBJ2-5; D is uncertain. Germline V lookup: CDR1 MNHEY, CDR2 SMNVEV (reference sequence). The CDR3 is 16 amino acids. V dropped 2 bases and J dropped 5 bases, with 18 bases sitting between them.

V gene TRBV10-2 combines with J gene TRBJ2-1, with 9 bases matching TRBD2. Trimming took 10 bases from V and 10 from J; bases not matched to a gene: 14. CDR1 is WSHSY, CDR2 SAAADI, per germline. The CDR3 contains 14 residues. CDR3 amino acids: CATGGIAGAGEQFF. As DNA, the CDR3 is TGCGCCACGGGGGGGATAGCGGGAGCGGGGGAGCAGTTCTTC.

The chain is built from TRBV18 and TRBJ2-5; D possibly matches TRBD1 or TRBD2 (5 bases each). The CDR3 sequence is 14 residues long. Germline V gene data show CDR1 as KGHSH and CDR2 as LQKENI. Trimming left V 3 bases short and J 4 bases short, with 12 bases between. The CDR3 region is CASSPPGARETQYF. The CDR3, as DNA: TGTGCCAGCTCACCCCCCGGGGCTCGAGAGACCCAGTACTTC.

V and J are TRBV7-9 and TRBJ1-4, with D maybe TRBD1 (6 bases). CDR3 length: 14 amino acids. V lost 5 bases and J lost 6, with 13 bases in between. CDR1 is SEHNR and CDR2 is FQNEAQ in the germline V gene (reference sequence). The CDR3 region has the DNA TGTGCCAGCAGCGCCAGGGGTAGGGATGAAAAACTGTTTTTT. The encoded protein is CASSARGRDEKLFF.

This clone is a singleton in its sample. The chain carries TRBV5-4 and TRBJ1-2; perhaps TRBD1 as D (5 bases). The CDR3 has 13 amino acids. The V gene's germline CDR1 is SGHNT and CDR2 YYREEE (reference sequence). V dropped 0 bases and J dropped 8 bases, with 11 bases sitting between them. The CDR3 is CASSLAGAKGYTF. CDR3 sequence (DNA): TGTGCCAGCAGCTTGGCCGGGGCAAAGGGCTACACCTTC.

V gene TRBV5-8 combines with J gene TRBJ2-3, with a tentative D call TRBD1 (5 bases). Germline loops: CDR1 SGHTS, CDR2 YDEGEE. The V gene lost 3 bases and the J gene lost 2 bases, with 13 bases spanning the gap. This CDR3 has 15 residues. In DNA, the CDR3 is TGTGCCAGCAGCTCACGCTACAGGAACACAGATACGCAGTATTTT. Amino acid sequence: CASSSRYRNTDTQYF.

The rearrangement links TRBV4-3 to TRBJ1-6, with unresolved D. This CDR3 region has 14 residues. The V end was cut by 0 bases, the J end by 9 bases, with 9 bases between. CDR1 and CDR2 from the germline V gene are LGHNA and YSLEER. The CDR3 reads CASSQDWALSPLHF. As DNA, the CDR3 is TGCGCCAGCAGCCAAGATTGGGCCCTTTCACCCCTCCACTTT.

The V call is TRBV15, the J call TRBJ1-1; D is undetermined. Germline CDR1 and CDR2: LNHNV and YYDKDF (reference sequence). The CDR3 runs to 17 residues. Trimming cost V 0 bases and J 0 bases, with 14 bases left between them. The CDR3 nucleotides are TGTGCCACCAGCAGAGAAGGTCTGGGTGGCATGAACACTGAAGCTTTCTTT. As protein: CATSREGLGGMNTEAFF.

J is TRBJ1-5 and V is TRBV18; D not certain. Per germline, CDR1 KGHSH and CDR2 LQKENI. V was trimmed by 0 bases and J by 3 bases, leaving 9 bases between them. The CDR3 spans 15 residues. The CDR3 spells CASSPPGRSNQPQHF. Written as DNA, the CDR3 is TGTGCCAGCTCACCACCGGGAAGATCCAATCAGCCCCAGCATTTT. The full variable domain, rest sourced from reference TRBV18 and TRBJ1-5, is NAGVMQNPRHLVRRRGQEARLRCSPMKGHSHVYWYRQLPEEGLKFMVYLQKENIIDESGMPKERFSAEFPKEGPSILRIQQVVRGDSAAYFCASSPPGRSNQPQHFGDGTRLSIL.

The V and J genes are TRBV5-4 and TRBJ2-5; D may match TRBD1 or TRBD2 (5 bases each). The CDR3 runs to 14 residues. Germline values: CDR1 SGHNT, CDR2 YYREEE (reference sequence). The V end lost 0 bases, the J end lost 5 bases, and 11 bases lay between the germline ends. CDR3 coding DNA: TGTGCCAGCAGCTTGGCTGGGGGATCCGAGACCCAGTACTTC. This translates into CASSLAGGSETQYF. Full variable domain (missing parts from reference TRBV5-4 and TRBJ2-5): ETGVTQSPTHLIKTRGQQVTLRCSSQSGHNTVSWYQQALGQGPQFIFQYYREEENGRGNFPPRFSGLQFPNYSSELNVNALELDDSALYLCASSLAGGSETQYFGPGTRLLVL.

The CDR3 sequence: CAWSLLADFTDTQYF. The CDR3 DNA sequence: TGTGCCTGGAGTTTGCTAGCGGACTTCACAGATACGCAGTATTTT. The J gene is TRBJ2-3, the V gene TRBV30; TRBD2 agrees at 7 bases. V shed 2 bases, J shed 2 bases, and the junction held 7 bases outside the gene matches. The CDR3 extends over 15 amino acids. Looked up from germline, CDR1 is GTSNPN and CDR2 is SVGIG (reference sequence).

The CDR3 DNA sequence: TGTGCCAGTAGTATGAGAACCGGGACAGGGGGCGCCGGGAGGCAAGAGACCCAGTACTTC. Amino acids: CASSMRTGTGGAGRQETQYF. V gene TRBV19 combines with J gene TRBJ2-5; 12 nucleotides align to TRBD1. V lost 3 bases to trimming and J lost 2 bases; unmatched junction nucleotides: 16. Germline loops: CDR1 LNHDA, CDR2 SQIVND (reference sequence). The CDR3 length is 20 residues.